One sample yielded the 14 T cell receptor beta chains listed below, sequenced in a study of CD8 T cells in ankylosing spondylitis. TCRdb analysed the 5' RACE reads with MiXCR anew, one entry per CDR3 protein. The sample records 240,000 or so distinct CDR3 sequences, around 11% being singletons. The specimen was blood, either unsorted or a sorted T cell fraction (not recorded which). All receptors come from a male donor with ankylosing spondylitis or in good health (not recorded which).

A remark on this clonotype: A much larger clone sits a single nucleotide away, making a read error possible. The chain combines TRBV3-1 with TRBJ2-3; D might be TRBD1 (6 bases). This CDR3 region has 15 residues. Germline CDR1 reads LGHDT; CDR2 reads YNNKEL (reference sequence). The CDR3 sequence: CATSPSSGGTDTQYF. The CDR3 DNA reads as TGTGCCACCAGCCCCTCCTCAGGGGGCACAGATACGCAGTATTTT.

The sample holds many counts of this clonotype. The chain couples TRBV19 to TRBJ2-3; 8 bases line up with TRBD2. The V and J ends lost 3 bases and 9 bases, in that order; junction bases with no gene match: 11. The length of the CDR3 is 15 residues. In germline, CDR1 is LNHDA, CDR2 SQIVND (reference sequence). This chain's CDR3 is CASSIPTSGTGTQYF. The CDR3 coding sequence is TGTGCCAGTAGTATCCCCACTAGCGGCACTGGGACGCAGTATTTT.

This clonotype was counted at least ten times. This chain uses TRBV5-1 with TRBJ1-4; TRBD1 aligns across 7 bases. Losses at the gene ends were 4 bases for V and 8 bases for J; bases not matched to a gene: 8. The CDR3 is 14 amino acids. Germline values: CDR1 SGHRS, CDR2 YFSETQ. CDR3 protein: CASSIGAGGEKLFF. The DNA for the CDR3 is TGCGCCAGCAGCATAGGGGCAGGGGGAGAAAAACTGTTTTTT. Full variable domain (remainder filled in from reference TRBV5-1 and TRBJ1-4): KAGVTQTPRYLIKTRGQQVTLSCSPISGHRSVSWYQQTPGQGLQFLFEYFSETQRNKGNFPGRFSGRQFSNSRSEMNVSTLELGDSALYLCASSIGAGGEKLFFGSGTQLSVL.

In its sample, this clonotype was seen many times. The V and J genes are TRBV27 and TRBJ1-2; D is possibly TRBD1 (6 bases). This CDR3 contains 13 residues. The V end was cut by 3 bases, the J end by 8 bases, with 13 bases between. Germline lookup yields CDR1 MNHEY and CDR2 SMNVEV (reference sequence). As DNA, the CDR3 is TGTGCCAGCAGTTTTCCGCAGGGGAGGGGCTACACCTTC. It specifies CASSFPQGRGYTF.

At least ten counts were recorded for this clonotype. The rearrangement joins TRBV3-1 to TRBJ2-1; 7 nucleotides match TRBD2. Per the germline V gene, CDR1 is LGHDT and CDR2 is YNNKEL (reference sequence). Trimming removed 0 bases from V and 7 bases from J; junction bases left unmatched: 3. The CDR3 contains 14 residues. DNA for the CDR3: TGTGCCAGCAGCCAAGAGGGAGGGTCAAATGAGCAGTTCTTC. Its translation: CASSQEGGSNEQFF.

By sample fraction, this clonotype is large. The chain recombines TRBV10-2 with TRBJ2-3, with D unresolved. This CDR3 contains 12 residues. Germline V lookup: CDR1 WSHSY, CDR2 SAAADI. V was pared by 6 bases and J by 2 bases, with 6 bases between. CDR3 nucleotide sequence: TGCGCCAGCAGGTCGTCCACAGATACGCAGTATTTT. This encodes CASRSSTDTQYF.

This clonotype was detected a few times. V and J are TRBV9 and TRBJ2-1; D possibly matches TRBD1 or TRBD2 (5 bases each). The V and J ends lost 3 bases and 5 bases respectively, with 9 bases between them. This CDR3 has 13 amino acids. Per germline, CDR1 SGDLS and CDR2 YYNGEE. This CDR3 is CASSDGAHNEQFF. The CDR3 bases are TGTGCCAGCAGCGACGGGGCCCACAATGAGCAGTTCTTC.

This clonotype was counted at least ten times. The chain is built from TRBV4-1 and TRBJ1-5, with D unresolved. Germline CDR1 reads MGHRA; CDR2 reads YSYEKL. The V end was cut by 4 bases, the J end by 3 bases, with 10 bases between. The CDR3 covers 14 residues. CDR3 DNA: TGCGCCAGCAGCCCCGGACGTCACAATCAGCCCCAGCATTTT. The encoded protein is CASSPGRHNQPQHF.

This clonotype has at least ten counts. The V gene is TRBV5-1, the J gene TRBJ1-1, with 8 nucleotides matching TRBD1. Germline CDR1 SGHRS, CDR2 YFSETQ. The ends lost 2 bases at V and 5 bases at J; junction bases unmatched: 5. The CDR3 runs to 14 residues. CDR3 loop: CASSFRGPRTEAFF. The CDR3, as DNA: TGCGCCAGCAGCTTCAGGGGGCCGAGGACTGAAGCTTTCTTT. Filled out from reference TRBV5-1 and TRBJ1-1, the complete variable domain reads KAGVTQTPRYLIKTRGQQVTLSCSPISGHRSVSWYQQTPGQGLQFLFEYFSETQRNKGNFPGRFSGRQFSNSRSEMNVSTLELGDSALYLCASSFRGPRTEAFFGQGTRLTVV.

This clonotype was seen ten or more times. The rearrangement joins TRBV6-1 to TRBJ2-5; D is tentatively TRBD1 or TRBD2 (5 bases each). CDR1 MNHNS and CDR2 SASEGT come from the germline V gene. The CDR3 runs to 13 residues. Trimming took off 2 bases at V and 5 bases at J, with 9 bases between the two ends. The CDR3 spells CASSELWGETQYF. The CDR3 DNA sequence: TGTGCCAGCAGTGAATTGTGGGGGGAGACCCAGTACTTC.

This clonotype was detected ten times or more. The V gene is TRBV20-1, the J gene TRBJ2-2; a weak D match, TRBD2 (6 bases). Germline loops: CDR1 DFQATT, CDR2 SNEGSKA (reference sequence). The CDR3 has 15 residues. Between the trimmed V and J ends, which lost 1 base and 1 base, there was a span of 10 bases. DNA of the CDR3: TGCAGTGCTAGAGTCCAAGCGGGGAACACCGGGGAGCTGTTTTTT. Protein product: CSARVQAGNTGELFF.

This clonotype was counted ten times or more. CDR3 sequence reads: CSARTGEVSEQYF. CDR3 DNA: TGCAGTGCCCGGACAGGGGAGGTCTCCGAGCAGTACTTC. The chain combines TRBV20-1 with TRBJ2-7, with 9 bases fitting TRBD1. This CDR3 comprises 13 residues. CDR1 DFQATT and CDR2 SNEGSKA come from the germline V gene (reference sequence). Trimming at V came to 6 bases and at J to 6 bases, leaving 9 bases not matched to a gene.

This clonotype was picked up many times. The rearrangement links TRBV12-3 or TRBV12-4 to TRBJ2-2; a weak D match, TRBD2 (6 bases). The CDR3 sequence is 15 residues long. Trimming pared 6 bases from V and 7 bases from J, leaving 18 bases between. CDR3 sequence: CASSPAAGQNGELFF. As DNA, the CDR3 is TGTGCCAGCAGCCCAGCAGCGGGTCAGAACGGGGAGCTGTTTTTT.

The gene calls are TRBV7-2 and TRBJ2-1; maybe TRBD2 (6 bases). The ends were cut back, 8 bases at V and 1 base at J, with 12 bases in the middle. This CDR3 has 14 amino acids. CDR1 is SGHTA and CDR2 is FQGNSA in the germline V gene. DNA for the CDR3: TGTGCCAGCCAGGACTATCTTTCCTACAATGAGCAGTTCTTC. It yields the protein CASQDYLSYNEQFF.